A single T cell receptor beta chain is shown here with its context. The data belong to a study of blood T cell repertoires in COVID-19. Overall study context: The study drew acute and convalescent COVID-19 samples from the United States, Italy and Spain.

Germline CDR1 SGHRS, CDR2 YFSETQ. The CDR3 is 14 residues long. Trimming shortened V by 3 bases and J by 3 bases, and 12 bases separated the two germline ends. Original analysis: Amplification with reference gene primers provided the estimates of nucleated cell counts. Profiling relied on immunoSEQ multiplex PCR, and the TCRdb table lists in-frame clones only, not all of them. V and J calls and clone size follow that table, whereas D and trimming were derived from the DNA. This sample has around 250,000 clones, with more than 75% found just once. The sequenced sample consisted of peripheral blood. This sequence originates from a woman between 70 and 85 years old with active or convalescent COVID-19. V and J are TRBV5-1 and TRBJ1-2; D not certain. CDR3 coding DNA: TGCGCCAGCAGCTCCCCACGGGATGACTATGGCTACACCTTC. Its protein product is CASSSPRDDYGYTF.